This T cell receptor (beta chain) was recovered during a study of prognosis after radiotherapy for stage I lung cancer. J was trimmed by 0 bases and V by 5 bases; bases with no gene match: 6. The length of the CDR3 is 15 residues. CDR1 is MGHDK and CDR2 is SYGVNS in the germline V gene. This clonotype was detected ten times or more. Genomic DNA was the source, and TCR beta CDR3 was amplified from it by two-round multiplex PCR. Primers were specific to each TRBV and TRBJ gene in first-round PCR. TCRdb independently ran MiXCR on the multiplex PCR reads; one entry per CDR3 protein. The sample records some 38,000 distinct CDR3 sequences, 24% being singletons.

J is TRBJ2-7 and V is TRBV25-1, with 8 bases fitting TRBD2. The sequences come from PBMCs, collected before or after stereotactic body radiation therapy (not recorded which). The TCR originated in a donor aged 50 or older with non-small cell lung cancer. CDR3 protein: CASSSPAGDSYEQYF. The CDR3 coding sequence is TGTGCCAGCAGTAGCCCAGCGGGAGACTCCTACGAGCAGTACTTC.